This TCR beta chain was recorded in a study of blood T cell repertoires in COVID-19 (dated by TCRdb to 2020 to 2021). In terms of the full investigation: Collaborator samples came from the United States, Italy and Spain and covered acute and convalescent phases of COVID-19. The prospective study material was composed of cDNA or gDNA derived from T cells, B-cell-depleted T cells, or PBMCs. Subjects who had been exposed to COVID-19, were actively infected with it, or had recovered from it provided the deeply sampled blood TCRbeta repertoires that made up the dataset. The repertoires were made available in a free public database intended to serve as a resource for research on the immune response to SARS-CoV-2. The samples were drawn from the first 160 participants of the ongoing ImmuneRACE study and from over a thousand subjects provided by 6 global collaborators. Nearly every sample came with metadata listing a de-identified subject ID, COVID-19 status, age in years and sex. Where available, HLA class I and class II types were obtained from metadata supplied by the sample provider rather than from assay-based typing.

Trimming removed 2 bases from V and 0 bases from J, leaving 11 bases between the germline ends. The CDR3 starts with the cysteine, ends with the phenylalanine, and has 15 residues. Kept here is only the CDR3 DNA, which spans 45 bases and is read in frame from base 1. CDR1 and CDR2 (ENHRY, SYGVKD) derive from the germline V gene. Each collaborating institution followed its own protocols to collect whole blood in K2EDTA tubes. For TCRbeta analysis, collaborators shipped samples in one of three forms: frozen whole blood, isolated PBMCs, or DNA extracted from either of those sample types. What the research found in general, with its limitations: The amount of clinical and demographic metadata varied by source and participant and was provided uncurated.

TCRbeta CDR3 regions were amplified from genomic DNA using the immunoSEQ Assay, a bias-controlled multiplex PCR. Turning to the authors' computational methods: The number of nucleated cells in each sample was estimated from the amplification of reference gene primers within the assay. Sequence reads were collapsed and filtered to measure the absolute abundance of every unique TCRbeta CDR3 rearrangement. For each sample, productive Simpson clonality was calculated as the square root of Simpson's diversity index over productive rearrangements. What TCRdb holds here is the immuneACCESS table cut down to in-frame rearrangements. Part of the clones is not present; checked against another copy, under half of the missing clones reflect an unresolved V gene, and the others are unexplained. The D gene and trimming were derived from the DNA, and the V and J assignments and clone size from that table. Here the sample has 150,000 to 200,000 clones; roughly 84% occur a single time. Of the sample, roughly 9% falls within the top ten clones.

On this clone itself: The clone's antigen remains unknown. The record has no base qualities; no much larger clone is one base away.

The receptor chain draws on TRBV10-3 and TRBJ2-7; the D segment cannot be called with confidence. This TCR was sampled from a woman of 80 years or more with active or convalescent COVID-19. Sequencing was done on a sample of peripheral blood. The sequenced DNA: TGTGCCATCAGTGAGGAGGTGAATAGCTCCTACGAGCAGTACTTC. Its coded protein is CAISEEVNSSYEQYF.